The text below deals with one T cell receptor beta chain. Its antigen is unknown. The entry originates in a study of OX40 agonist ivuxolimab in advanced cancers. Background on the study: Allowance was made for prior anti-PD-1, anti-PD-L1 or anti-CTLA-4 therapy, and 40% to 45% had some. Study observations and caveats: No determination was made of the antigen specificity of the expanded peripheral T cells.

The table came from immunoSEQ multiplex PCR; TCRdb's copy has only in-frame clones and leaves some out. Found here are some 78,000 clones, around 89% of them singletons; the top ten hold around 0.45%. Germline assignment: CDR1 KGHSH and CDR2 LQKENI. J lost 4 bases, V lost 3 bases, and 6 bases had no gene match. CDR3 length equals 15 residues. This sequence joins TRBV18 and TRBJ2-5; 9 bases fit TRBD1. The origin of this receptor is an adult with an advanced solid tumor such as melanoma, head and neck, liver or kidney cancer. This specimen consisted of CD4+ or CD8+ T cells sorted from blood, obtained in a trial of the OX40 agonist ivuxolimab. The CDR3 protein is CASSPGQGIRETQYF. The CDR3 DNA reads as TGTGCCAGCTCACCTGGACAGGGGATCCGAGAGACCCAGTACTTC. The full variable domain, with the rest looked up from reference TRBV18 and TRBJ2-5, is NAGVMQNPRHLVRRRGQEARLRCSPMKGHSHVYWYRQLPEEGLKFMVYLQKENIIDESGMPKERFSAEFPKEGPSILRIQQVVRGDSAAYFCASSPGQGIRETQYFGPGTRLLVL.